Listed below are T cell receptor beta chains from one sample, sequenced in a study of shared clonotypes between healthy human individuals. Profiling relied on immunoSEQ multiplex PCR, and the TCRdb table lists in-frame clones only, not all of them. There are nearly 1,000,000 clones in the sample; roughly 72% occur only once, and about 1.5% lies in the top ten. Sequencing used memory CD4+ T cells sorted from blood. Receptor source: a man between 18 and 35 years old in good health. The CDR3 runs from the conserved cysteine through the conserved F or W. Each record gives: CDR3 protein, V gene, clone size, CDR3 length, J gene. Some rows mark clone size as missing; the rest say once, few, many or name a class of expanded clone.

CDR3: CASSKDRGQETQYF; V: TRBV7-2; size: -; length: 14; J: TRBJ2-5
CDR3: CASSFRISLAGGAYEQYF; V: TRBV12-1; size: -; length: 18; J: TRBJ2-7
CDR3: CASSPGGGGGYGYTF; V: TRBV5-1; size: -; length: 15; J: TRBJ1-2
CDR3: CAWSSNEKLFF; V: TRBV30; size: -; length: 11; J: TRBJ1-4
CDR3: CAWSTRGTAYEQYF; V: TRBV30; size: -; length: 14; J: TRBJ2-7
CDR3: CATSRVGQGNYGYTF; V: TRBV15; size: -; length: 15; J: TRBJ1-2
CDR3: CASSSGGSSYNEQFF; V: TRBV7-7; size: -; length: 15; J: TRBJ2-1
CDR3: CASGPQGAANYGYTF; V: TRBV2; size: -; length: 15; J: TRBJ1-2
CDR3: CSGQAGSGYNEQFF; V: TRBV29-1; size: -; length: 14; J: TRBJ2-1
CDR3: CASGSQDYGYTF; V: TRBV2; size: few; length: 12; J: TRBJ1-2
CDR3: CASSVGEVYEQYF; V: TRBV2; size: -; length: 13; J: TRBJ2-7
CDR3: CASSLITSGANVLTF; V: TRBV5-1; size: -; length: 15; J: TRBJ2-6
CDR3: CASSLTVLSNSPLHF; V: TRBV28; size: -; length: 15; J: TRBJ1-6
CDR3: CASSSASGGSGTDTQYF; V: TRBV5-1; size: many; length: 17; J: TRBJ2-3
CDR3: CAIMTSGSNEQFF; V: TRBV10-3; size: -; length: 13; J: TRBJ2-1
CDR3: CASSRITNQLLFF; V: TRBV10-1; size: -; length: 13; J: TRBJ2-1
CDR3: CASRTGFNSPLHF; V: TRBV19; size: few; length: 13; J: TRBJ1-6
CDR3: CASSDGLSFGNQPQHF; V: TRBV6-1; size: -; length: 16; J: TRBJ1-5
CDR3: CASSLDGLVGYNEQFF; V: TRBV11-1; size: -; length: 16; J: TRBJ2-1
CDR3: CSVGSLGYEQYF; V: TRBV29-1; size: -; length: 12; J: TRBJ2-7
CDR3: CASSLADQIDEQYF; V: TRBV7-9; size: -; length: 14; J: TRBJ2-7
CDR3: CASSQVTNLLFF; V: TRBV14; size: -; length: 12; J: TRBJ1-4
CDR3: CASLPPGTVSYNEQFF; V: TRBV19; size: -; length: 16; J: TRBJ2-1
CDR3: CASSVGNTEAFF; V: TRBV2; size: many; length: 12; J: TRBJ1-1
CDR3: CASSSRTSGGVSYEQYF; V: TRBV19; size: few; length: 17; J: TRBJ2-7
CDR3: CASSRTGDGEQFF; V: TRBV2; size: -; length: 13; J: TRBJ2-1
CDR3: CASSLDSGKYEQYF; V: TRBV7-2; size: -; length: 14; J: TRBJ2-7
CDR3: CASNAQGTNEKLFF; V: TRBV6-5; size: -; length: 14; J: TRBJ1-4
CDR3: CASTIRAGYTQYF; V: TRBV7-2; size: -; length: 13; J: TRBJ2-3
CDR3: CSGSGHLNTEAFF; V: TRBV29-1; size: -; length: 13; J: TRBJ1-1
CDR3: CASSIQGGGNYGYTF; V: TRBV19; size: many; length: 15; J: TRBJ1-2
CDR3: CASSLLPGDEQYF; V: TRBV9; size: -; length: 13; J: TRBJ2-7
CDR3: CASSLEVGSYTF; V: TRBV7-2; size: -; length: 12; J: TRBJ1-2
CDR3: CAISEDRATDTQYF; V: TRBV10-3; size: -; length: 14; J: TRBJ2-3
CDR3: CASSYDRVGTQYF; V: TRBV6-6; size: -; length: 13; J: TRBJ2-5
CDR3: CASSQESRDTEAFF; V: TRBV4-1; size: few; length: 14; J: TRBJ1-1
CDR3: CAWSRGGANQPQHF; V: TRBV30; size: -; length: 14; J: TRBJ1-5
CDR3: CASSLAGTANTGELFF; V: TRBV11-3; size: -; length: 16; J: TRBJ2-2
CDR3: CASSTERGETQYF; V: TRBV2; size: -; length: 13; J: TRBJ2-5
CDR3: CASSLGPQGREQYF; V: TRBV5-1; size: -; length: 14; J: TRBJ2-7
CDR3: CASSLDQGPAFF; V: TRBV5-4; size: -; length: 12; J: TRBJ1-1
CDR3: CASSLNAGQETQYF; V: TRBV18; size: -; length: 14; J: TRBJ2-5